This entry lists 9 T cell receptor beta chains sequenced from one sample in a study of T-cell reconstitution after alpha-beta-depleted transplantation in children (TCRdb year 2016). The library was made by PCR. Reads for this sample came from an Illumina HiSeq 2500. To normalize quantification of the TCRbeta repertoire, the TCR libraries were built with molecular barcoding that relied on unique molecular identifiers. TCRdb redid the processing of the public reads, applying fastp at Q25 and MiXCR, and retained in-frame beta chains. Each record represents a unique CDR3 protein, reported with the most common genes and DNA among its rows. The sample data list some 640,000 distinct CDR3 sequences, and 16% of these were observed just once. The ten most abundant clones make up approximately 1% of the sample. The sequences come from PBMCs from the stem cell graft donor, collected from the stem cell graft. These receptors all come from a human donor who donated a stem cell graft to a child with acute myeloid leukemia.

V is TRBV7-2 and J is TRBJ2-2, with D perhaps TRBD1 (7 bases). The CDR3 covers 15 residues. Germline lookup yields CDR1 SGHTA and CDR2 FQGNSA. V was clipped by 7 bases and J by 4 bases, with 16 bases between them. CDR3 in amino acids: CASIPGGSITGELFF. CDR3 bases: TGTGCCAGCATCCCAGGGGGGAGCATCACCGGGGAGCTGTTTTTT.

This clonotype was seen a handful of times. The chain has TRBV12-3 or TRBV12-4 and TRBJ1-4, with D maybe TRBD1 (6 bases). The CDR3 length is 15 residues. Between the trimmed V and J ends, which lost 6 bases and 5 bases, there was a span of 16 bases. The CDR3 nucleotides are TGTGCCAGCAGGCTCCTGGCAGGGGCAAATGAAAAACTGTTTTTT. The encoded protein is CASRLLAGANEKLFF.

This clonotype was counted only a few times. V usage is TRBV27 and J usage is TRBJ2-3; D gene uncertain. This CDR3 has 15 residues. V shed 0 bases and J shed 1 base, with 8 bases lying between them. CDR1 is MNHEY and CDR2 is SMNVEV in the germline V gene (reference sequence). The CDR3 is CASSLSAARTDTQYF. DNA of the CDR3: TGTGCCAGCAGTTTATCGGCAGCCCGCACAGATACGCAGTATTTT.

A remark on this clonotype: One end of the junction does not line up with germline, which may come from a read error. The gene calls are TRBV4-3 and TRBJ2-1, with 7 bases aligning to TRBD2. CDR3 length: 13 residues. Germline CDR1 is LGHNA and CDR2 is YSLEER. The CDR3 region is CASSQSGTYGLVF. The CDR3 nucleotides read TGCGCCAGCAGCCAGAGCGGGACTTACGGGTTGGTCTTC.

This rearrangement joins TRBV10-2 to TRBJ1-1; 10 bases agree with TRBD1. The CDR3 is made up of 20 amino acids. In germline, CDR1 is WSHSY, CDR2 SAAADI. Losses at the gene ends were 7 bases for V and 4 bases for J; bases not matched to a gene: 24. The CDR3 nucleotides read TGCGCCAGCATTAACCGGGACAGGGGACTGTCGCCCCATGGATCCACTGAAGCTTTCTTT. Its protein product is CASINRDRGLSPHGSTEAFF.

The rearrangement links TRBV5-1 to TRBJ2-2, with 8 bases aligning to TRBD1. Germline V CDR1 and CDR2: SGHRS, YFSETQ. This CDR3 comprises 16 residues. The ends lost 5 bases at V and 4 bases at J; junction bases unmatched: 10. The CDR3 DNA reads TGCGCCAGCAGGGGACAGGACGCGTCTGGCACCGGGGAGCTGTTTTTT. It yields the protein CASRGQDASGTGELFF.

This clonotype was found many times. The rearrangement uses TRBV13 and TRBJ2-7; 10 bases map to TRBD1. Losses at the gene ends were 4 bases for V and 3 bases for J; bases not matched to a gene: 3. CDR1 and CDR2 from the germline V gene are PRHDT and FYEKMQ (reference sequence). The CDR3 length is 14 residues. Here the CDR3 DNA reads TGTGCCAGCAGCTCCAGGGACAGGGGCTACGAGCAGTACTTC. This translates into CASSSRDRGYEQYF.

Ten or more counts support this clonotype. The chain is built from TRBV5-1 and TRBJ2-1; 8 nucleotides match TRBD1. CDR1 is SGHRS and CDR2 is YFSETQ in the germline V gene. V dropped 4 bases and J dropped 0; count of bases not matched to a gene: 6. CDR3 length: 16 amino acids. CDR3 region: CASSPGDRSSYNEQFF. CDR3 DNA sequence: TGCGCCAGCAGCCCGGGGGACAGGAGCTCCTACAATGAGCAGTTCTTC.

This clonotype was found a few times. The rearrangement uses TRBV12-3 or TRBV12-4 and TRBJ2-1, with TRBD2 identical over 10 bases. J lost 4 bases, V lost 7 bases, and 7 bases had no gene match. CDR3 size: 15 residues. The CDR3 sequence is CASTPGTSVYNEQFF. DNA for the CDR3: TGTGCCAGCACTCCCGGGACTAGCGTATACAATGAGCAGTTCTTC.